Given below is one T cell receptor beta chain in context. High-throughput TCR beta sequencing covered peripheral CD8+ and CD4+ T cells. Purification of the CD8+ and CD4+ T cells relied on negative isolation, and TEMRA cells underwent FACS enrichment. This sample was taken from a study of CD8 T cells in Susac syndrome. Reverse transcription used roughly 0.45 to 1 ug RNA and random hexamers. Amplification of the TCR beta CDR3 was carried out by immunoSEQ multiplex PCR, which spanned a total of 54 Vbeta and 13 Jbeta segments. MiXCR was run by TCRdb on the immunoSEQ multiplex PCR reads, yielding one entry per CDR3 protein. The sample carries roughly 150,000 distinct CDR3 sequences, approximately 92% recorded once. V dropped 4 bases and J dropped 0 bases, with 11 bases sitting between them. The CDR3 spans 14 residues. The germline V gene has CDR1 SQVTM and CDR2 ANQGSEA.

The V and J genes are TRBV29-1 and TRBJ2-3; D is possibly TRBD2 (6 bases). The TCR sequence derives from a human donor in good health. Sequenced material: CD4+ T cells from PBMCs. The DNA for the CDR3 is TGCAGCGTTGGGACTACCCTTAGCACAGATACGCAGTATTTT. This translates into CSVGTTLSTDTQYF.